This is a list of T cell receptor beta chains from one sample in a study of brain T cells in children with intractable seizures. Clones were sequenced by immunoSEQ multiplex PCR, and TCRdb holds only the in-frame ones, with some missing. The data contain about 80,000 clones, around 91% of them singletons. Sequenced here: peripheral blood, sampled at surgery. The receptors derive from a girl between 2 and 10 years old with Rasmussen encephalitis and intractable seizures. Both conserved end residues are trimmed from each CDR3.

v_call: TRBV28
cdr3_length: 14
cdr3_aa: ASSLLEGMNNSPLH

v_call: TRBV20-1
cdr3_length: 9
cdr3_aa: SAGSSYEQY

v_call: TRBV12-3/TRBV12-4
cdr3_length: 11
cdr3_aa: ASSLKVSGEQF

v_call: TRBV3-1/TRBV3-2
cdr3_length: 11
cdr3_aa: ASIGQHLNEQF

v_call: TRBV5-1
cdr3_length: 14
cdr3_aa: ASSTGTSGRSETQY

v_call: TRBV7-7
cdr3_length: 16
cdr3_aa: ASSLYATSGRVRDEQF

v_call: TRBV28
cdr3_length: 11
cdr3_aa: ASRGTGSNEQY

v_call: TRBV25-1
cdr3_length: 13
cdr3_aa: ASSDSGRARHEQF

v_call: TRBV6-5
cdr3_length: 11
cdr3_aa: ASSYYLDYEQY

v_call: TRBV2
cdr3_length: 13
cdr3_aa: ASSEATPWNTEAF

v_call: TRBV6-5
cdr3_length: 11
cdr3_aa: ASSYSGWDEQY

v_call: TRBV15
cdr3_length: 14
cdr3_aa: ATSRDPTGRDSPLH

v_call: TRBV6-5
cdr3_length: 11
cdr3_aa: ASSSGAYTEAF

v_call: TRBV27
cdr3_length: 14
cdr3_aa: ASSFRRFGGTYEQY

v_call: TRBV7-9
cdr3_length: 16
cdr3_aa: ASTTPGQTNTMNTEAF

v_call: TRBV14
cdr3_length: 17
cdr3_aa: ASSHSRRPRGTGAYEQY

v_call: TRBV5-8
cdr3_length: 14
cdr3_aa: ASSRGSDSDWAEQY

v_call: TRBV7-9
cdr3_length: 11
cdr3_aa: ASSFPAKETQY

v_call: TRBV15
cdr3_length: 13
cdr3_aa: ATSRAATGIYEQY

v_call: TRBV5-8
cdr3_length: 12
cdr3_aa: ASSPGTGLNEQY

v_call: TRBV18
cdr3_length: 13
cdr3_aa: ASSPKGTGVVELF

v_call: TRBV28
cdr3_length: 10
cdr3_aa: ASSSDGYEQY

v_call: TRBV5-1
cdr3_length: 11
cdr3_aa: ASSPAGVGEQF

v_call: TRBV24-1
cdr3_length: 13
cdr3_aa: ATSERTASNQPQH

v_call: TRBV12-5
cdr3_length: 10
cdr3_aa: ASGAIRDTQY

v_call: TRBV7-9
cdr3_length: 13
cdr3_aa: ASSLWGLADNEQF

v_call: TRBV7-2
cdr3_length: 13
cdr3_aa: ASSKTRGQDSPLH

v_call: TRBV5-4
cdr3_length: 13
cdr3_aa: ASSLLRGDNNEQF

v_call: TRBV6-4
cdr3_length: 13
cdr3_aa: ASSDGLAPYNEQF

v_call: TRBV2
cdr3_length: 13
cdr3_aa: ASRPSSGGYNEQF

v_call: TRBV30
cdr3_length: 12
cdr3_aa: AWSPGLGPHEQF

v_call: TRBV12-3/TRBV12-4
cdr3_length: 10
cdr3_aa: ASSPTKYEQY

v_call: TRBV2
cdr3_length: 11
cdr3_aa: ASSDRGSSPLH

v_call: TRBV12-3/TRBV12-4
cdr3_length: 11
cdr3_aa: ASSLGRDQPQH

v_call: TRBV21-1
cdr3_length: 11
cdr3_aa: ASSKGAQGEQY

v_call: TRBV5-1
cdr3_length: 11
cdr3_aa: ASRQGWGETQY

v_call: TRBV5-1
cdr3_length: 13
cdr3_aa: ASSLDVGTNEKLF

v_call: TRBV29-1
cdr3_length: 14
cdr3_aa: SARGRKSGSTETQY

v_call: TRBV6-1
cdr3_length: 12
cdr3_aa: ASSEELQGYEAF

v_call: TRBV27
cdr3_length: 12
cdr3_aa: ASSLRDREETQY

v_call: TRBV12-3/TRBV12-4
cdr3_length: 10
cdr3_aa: ASSRQNTEAF

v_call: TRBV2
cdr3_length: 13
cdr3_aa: ASSELTDFNTEAF

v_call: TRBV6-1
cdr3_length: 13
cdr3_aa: ASSEEWGYQETQY

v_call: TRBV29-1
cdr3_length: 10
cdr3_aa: SVKSPNTEAF

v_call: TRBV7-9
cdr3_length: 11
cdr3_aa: ASISDNFGELF

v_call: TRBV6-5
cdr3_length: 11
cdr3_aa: ASSYGGAGGYT

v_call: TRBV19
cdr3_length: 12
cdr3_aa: ASSIGGRNYGYT

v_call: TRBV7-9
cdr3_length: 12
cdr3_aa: ASSSDLGANGYT

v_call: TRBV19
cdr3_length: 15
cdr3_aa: ASSPWDSMTPNYGYT

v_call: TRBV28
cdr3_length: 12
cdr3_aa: ASSLFDRNYGYT

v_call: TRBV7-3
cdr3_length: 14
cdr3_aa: ASSSRTSGRRNEQF

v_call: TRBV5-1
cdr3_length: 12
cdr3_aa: ASSFNAYGYGYT

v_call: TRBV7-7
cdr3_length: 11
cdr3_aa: ASSLEENTEAF

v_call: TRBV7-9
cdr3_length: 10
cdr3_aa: ASSLKQDGYT

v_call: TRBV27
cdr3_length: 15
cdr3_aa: ASSLRWWTRAKNIQY

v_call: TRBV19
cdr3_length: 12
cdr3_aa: ASKGQGLGNTIY